This T cell receptor (beta chain) was obtained from a study of shared clonotypes between healthy human individuals. Study-level results: Shared across a few donors were 4% to 5% of the naive CD4 clonotypes.

Germline V lookup: CDR1 MDHEN, CDR2 SYDVKM. CDR3 length: 15 residues. V shed 8 bases and J 1 base; nucleotides not matched to a gene: 8. This clone occurred once. Its specificity is unknown. Method: immunoSEQ multiplex PCR; TCRdb's copy keeps in-frame clones and lacks some. The sample lists fewer than 1.6 million clones, approximately 98.5% occurring once. The chain carries TRBV28 and TRBJ2-1; 7 bases line up with TRBD1. The material sequenced was naive CD4+ T cells sorted from blood. Indicated subset: CD45RA+ positively selected. The source is a man aged 25 to 45 in good health. CDR3 sequence reads: CASAFGQDSYNEQFF. CDR3 nucleotides: TGTGCCAGCGCCTTCGGACAGGATTCCTACAATGAGCAGTTCTTC.